These 13 T cell receptor beta chains were all obtained from the same sample, sequenced in a study of neurological immune-mediated disorders. TCRdb ran MiXCR on the 5' RACE reads and lists one entry per CDR3 protein. Altogether approximately 30,000 distinct CDR3 sequences are present, 20% to 25% being singletons, with the ten largest covering approximately 16%. The sequencing input was PBMCs. The receptors stem from a woman aged 60-75 years in good health.

This clonotype was observed once. The V gene is TRBV7-2, the J gene TRBJ1-5; the match to TRBD1 covers 7 bases. The CDR3 runs to 15 residues. J lost 6 bases, V lost 1 base, and 6 bases had no gene match. Germline CDR1 is SGHTA and CDR2 is FQGNSA. This CDR3 reads CASSLGQGGGQPQHF. The CDR3 DNA reads TGTGCCAGCAGCTTAGGACAGGGCGGCGGTCAGCCCCAGCATTTT.

The CDR3 DNA follows: TGTGCCAGCAGCGAGGCCGGGAAACAGCCGCTGATGTTCTACGAGCAGTACTTC. Protein sequence: CASSEAGKQPLMFYEQYF. The chain has TRBV21-1 and TRBJ2-7; TRBD1 was called by the table and not checked on the DNA. TRBV21-1 has pseudogene status. The CDR3 is 18 amino acids.

The table lists this clonotype with many counts. The chain uses TRBV5-1 and TRBJ1-1, with 11 bases lining up with TRBD1. The J segment lost 4 bases and the V segment lost 2 bases, leaving 1 base of the junction unmatched. CDR3 length: 14 residues. Germline CDR1 reads SGHRS; CDR2 reads YFSETQ. DNA of the CDR3: TGCGCCAGCAGCTTCGGGACAGGGGGCACTGAAGCTTTCTTT. Its protein product is CASSFGTGGTEAFF.

Regarding this clonotype: A junction boundary mismatches the germline segment, possibly from a read error. This chain uses TRBV5-6 with TRBJ2-1; D gene uncertain. The CDR3 is 11 residues long. CDR1 is SGHDT and CDR2 is YYEEEE in the germline V gene. CDR3 DNA: TGTTCCAGCAGCTTTTCTCTTGAGCACTTCTTC. Translating it yields CSSSFSLEHFF.

With respect to this clonotype: One end of the junction is discordant with germline, which a read error may explain. The CDR3 protein is CAIWTSGETQYF. The CDR3 DNA follows: TGTGCCATCTGGACTAGTGGAGAGACCCAGTACTTT. V usage is TRBV10-3 and J usage is TRBJ2-5, with 7 bases aligning to TRBD2. This CDR3 spans 12 amino acids. CDR1 and CDR2 from the germline V gene are ENHRY and SYGVKD.

This clonotype has a count of ten or more. The chain combines TRBV5-1 with TRBJ2-7; D is undetermined. This CDR3 contains 14 residues. Trimming removed 5 bases from V and 0 bases from J, with 12 bases in between. Per germline, CDR1 SGHRS and CDR2 YFSETQ. CDR3 nucleotide sequence: TGCGCCAGCAGAGGAATTCGGAGCTCCTACGAGCAGTACTTC. Its protein is CASRGIRSSYEQYF.

This clonotype is medium-sized. The rearrangement links TRBV3-1 to TRBJ2-6; unclear D gene. Germline CDR1 reads LGHDT; CDR2 reads YNNKEL (reference sequence). This CDR3 has 15 amino acids. V was pared by 8 bases and J by 0 bases, with 11 bases between. This CDR3 is CASGTVGSGANVLTF. As DNA, the CDR3 is TGTGCCAGCGGAACCGTGGGCTCTGGGGCCAACGTCCTGACTTTC.

This clonotype was counted many times. V is TRBV2 and J is TRBJ2-3; a possible D gene is TRBD1 (5 bases). CDR1 and CDR2 from the germline V gene are SNHLY and FYNNEI. Trimming cost V 8 bases and J 2 bases, with 11 bases left between them. CDR3 length: 13 amino acids. The chain's CDR3 is CASWGGYTDTQYF. DNA for the CDR3: TGTGCCAGCTGGGGCGGATACACAGATACGCAGTATTTT.

This clonotype was seen many times. The rearrangement joins TRBV10-3 to TRBJ2-7; 10 positions agree with TRBD2. There are 16 residues in the CDR3. CDR1 is ENHRY, CDR2 SYGVKD, per germline. The V and J ends lost 10 bases and 2 bases, in that order; junction bases with no gene match: 14. CDR3 in DNA: TGTGCCAGCACCTCCAGCGGGAGGGCCGGGACCTACGAGCAGTACTTC. As protein: CASTSSGRAGTYEQYF.

This clonotype was counted at least ten times. V usage is TRBV10-3 and J usage is TRBJ1-1; no firm D call. Germline V gene sequence: CDR1 ENHRY, CDR2 SYGVKD. This CDR3 has 11 residues. Trimming removed 6 bases from V and 3 bases from J, with 5 bases in between. The CDR3 nucleotides read TGTGCCATCAGGGGAGACACTGAAGCTTTCTTT. It translates to CAIRGDTEAFF.

The rearrangement links TRBV6-1 to TRBJ2-7; 11 bases fit TRBD2. J lost 0 bases, V lost 2 bases, and 3 bases had no gene match. Germline-derived CDR1 and CDR2 are MNHNS and SASEGT. The CDR3 loop spans 16 amino acids. The chain's CDR3 is CASSEKTSGVSYEQYF. CDR3 sequence (DNA): TGTGCCAGCAGTGAAAAGACTAGCGGGGTCTCCTACGAGCAGTACTTC.

This rearrangement joins TRBV7-9 to TRBJ2-7; 14 bases fit TRBD2. Germline trimming cut 7 bases from V and 1 base from J; bases unmatched to any gene: 12. Germline V gene data show CDR1 as SEHNR and CDR2 as FQNEAQ (reference sequence). This CDR3 contains 18 residues. The CDR3 DNA is TGTGCCAGCACCCCCGTGACTAGCGGGAGGGCCGGGTCCTACGAGCAGTACTTC. Amino acids: CASTPVTSGRAGSYEQYF.

By proportion, this clonotype is medium-sized (0.01 to 0.1%). The J gene is TRBJ1-1, the V gene TRBV5-1; 8 bases agree with TRBD1. CDR3 length: 14 amino acids. Germline trimming cut 4 bases from V and 4 bases from J; bases unmatched to any gene: 6. CDR1 is SGHRS and CDR2 is YFSETQ in the germline V gene. The CDR3 DNA sequence: TGCGCCAGCAGCCGACAGGGGATCGGCACTGAAGCTTTCTTT. The encoded protein is CASSRQGIGTEAFF. Together with reference TRBV5-1 and TRBJ1-1, the CDR3 gives the full variable domain: KAGVTQTPRYLIKTRGQQVTLSCSPISGHRSVSWYQQTPGQGLQFLFEYFSETQRNKGNFPGRFSGRQFSNSRSEMNVSTLELGDSALYLCASSRQGIGTEAFFGQGTRLTVV.